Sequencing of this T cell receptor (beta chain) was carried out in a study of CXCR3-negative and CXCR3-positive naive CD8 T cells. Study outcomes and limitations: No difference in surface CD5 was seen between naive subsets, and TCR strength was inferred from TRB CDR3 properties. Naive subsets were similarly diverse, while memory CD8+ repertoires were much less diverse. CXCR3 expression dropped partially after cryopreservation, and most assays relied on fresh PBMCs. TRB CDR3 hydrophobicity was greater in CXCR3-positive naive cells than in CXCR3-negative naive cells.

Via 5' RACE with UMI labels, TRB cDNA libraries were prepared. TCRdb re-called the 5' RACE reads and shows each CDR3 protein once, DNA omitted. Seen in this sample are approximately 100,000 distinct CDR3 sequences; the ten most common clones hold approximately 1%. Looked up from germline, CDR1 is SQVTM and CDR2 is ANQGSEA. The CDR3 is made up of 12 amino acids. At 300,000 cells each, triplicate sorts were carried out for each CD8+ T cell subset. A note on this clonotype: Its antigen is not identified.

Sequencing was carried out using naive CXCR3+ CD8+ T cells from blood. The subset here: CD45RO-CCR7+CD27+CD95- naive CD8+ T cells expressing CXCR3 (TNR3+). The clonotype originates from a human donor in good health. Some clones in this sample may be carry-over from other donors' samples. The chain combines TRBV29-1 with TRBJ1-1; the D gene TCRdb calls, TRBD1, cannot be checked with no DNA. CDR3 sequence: CSVQGAQTEAFF.